This T cell receptor beta chain was found in a study of beta chain features in type 1 diabetes. General study findings and limits: Insertion counts at VDJ junctions were lower in type 1 diabetes patients, who also showed more deletions there. Shorter TCRB CDR3s, moderately but significantly so, were found in Type 1 diabetes patients in all four CD4+ subsets.

CD45RO/CCR7/CD25/CD127/CD95/CD27 sorting isolated CD4+ naive, central memory, regulatory and stem cell-like memory cells. Germline V gives CDR1 SGHNT, CDR2 YYREEE (reference sequence). This CDR3 has 16 residues. Losses at the gene ends were 0 bases for V and 1 base for J; bases not matched to a gene: 5. Every bit of the isolated RNA underwent reverse transcription, so sequencing read expressed TCRB transcripts. Only in-frame clones appear in the TCRdb table, and some are missing; sequencing was by immunoSEQ multiplex PCR. The sample yields a few hundred thousand clones, about 32% seen once. The table lists this clone with a few counts. What it recognizes is unknown.

The chain couples TRBV5-4 to TRBJ2-3, with 7 bases identical to TRBD2. The sequenced material came from naive CD4+ T cells from blood. The TCR sequence derives from a man aged 18 to 30 in good health. Written as DNA, the CDR3 is TGTGCCAGCAGCTTGGGGGAGGGTGTCGGCACAGATACGCAGTATTTT. It translates to CASSLGEGVGTDTQYF.